The present TCR beta chain was sequenced within a study of blood T cells in healthy people across ages. Study observations and caveats: Samples with more naive T cells showed higher observed beta diversity.

The use of a sample-barcoded 5' primer and a J-beta primer mix characterized a second PCR of 7 to 11 cycles. A single record per CDR3 protein comes from TCRdb applying MiXCR to the 5' RACE reads. Here the sample spans 1.8 million or so distinct CDR3 sequences, about two fifths being singletons. The V gene's germline CDR1 is SGDLS and CDR2 YYNGEE. This CDR3 contains 15 residues. This clonotype was seen a few times. The antigen remains undetermined. This sequence may be a read error, since a much larger clone differs from it by one base. PBMCs were isolated at a quantity of at least 7 million per sample.

This TCR derives from a human donor in good health. The rearrangement joins TRBV9 to TRBJ2-7; 7 bases match TRBD1. The sequenced sample was blood. For the CDR3, the DNA is TGTCCCAGCAGCGTAGACAGGGACCCACCCTACGAGCAGTACTTC. Protein sequence: CPSSVDRDPPYEQYF.